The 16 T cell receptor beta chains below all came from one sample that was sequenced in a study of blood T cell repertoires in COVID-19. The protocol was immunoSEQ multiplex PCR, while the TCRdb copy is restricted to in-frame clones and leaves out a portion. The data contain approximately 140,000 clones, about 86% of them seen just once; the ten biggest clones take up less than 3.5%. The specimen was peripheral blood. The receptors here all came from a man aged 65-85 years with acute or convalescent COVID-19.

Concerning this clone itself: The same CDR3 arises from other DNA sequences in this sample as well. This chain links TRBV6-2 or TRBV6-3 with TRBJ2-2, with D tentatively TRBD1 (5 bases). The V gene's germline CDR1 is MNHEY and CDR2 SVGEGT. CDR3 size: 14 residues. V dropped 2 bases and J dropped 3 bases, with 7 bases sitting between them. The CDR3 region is CASSYSRDTGELFF. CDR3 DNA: TGTGCCAGCAGTTACAGCAGGGACACCGGGGAGCTGTTTTTT.

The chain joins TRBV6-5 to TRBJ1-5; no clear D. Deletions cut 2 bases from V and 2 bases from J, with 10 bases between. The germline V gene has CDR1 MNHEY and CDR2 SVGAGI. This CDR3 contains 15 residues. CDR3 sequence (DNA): TGTGCCAGCAGTTACCGCCGTGAGGGCAATCAGCCCCAGCATTTT. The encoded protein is CASSYRREGNQPQHF.

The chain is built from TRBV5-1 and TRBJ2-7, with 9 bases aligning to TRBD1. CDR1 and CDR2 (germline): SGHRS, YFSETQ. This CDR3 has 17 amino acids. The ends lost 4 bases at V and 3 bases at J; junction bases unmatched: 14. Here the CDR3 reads CASSPGAGTGLFYEQYF. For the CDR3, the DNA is TGCGCCAGCAGCCCGGGAGCCGGGACAGGGTTATTCTACGAGCAGTACTTC.

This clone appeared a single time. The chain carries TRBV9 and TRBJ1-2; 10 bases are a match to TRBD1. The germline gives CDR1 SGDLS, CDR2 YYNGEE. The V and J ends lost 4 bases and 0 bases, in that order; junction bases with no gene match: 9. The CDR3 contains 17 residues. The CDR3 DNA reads TGTGCCAGCAGCTTTGGGACAGGGGCCCCCCCTAACTATGGCTACACCTTC. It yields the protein CASSFGTGAPPNYGYTF.

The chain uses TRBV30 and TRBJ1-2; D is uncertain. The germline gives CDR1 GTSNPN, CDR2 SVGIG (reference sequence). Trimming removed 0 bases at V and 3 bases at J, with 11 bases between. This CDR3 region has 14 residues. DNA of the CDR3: TGTGCCTGGAGTGTAGCGATGGACTACTATGGCTACACCTTC. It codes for CAWSVAMDYYGYTF.

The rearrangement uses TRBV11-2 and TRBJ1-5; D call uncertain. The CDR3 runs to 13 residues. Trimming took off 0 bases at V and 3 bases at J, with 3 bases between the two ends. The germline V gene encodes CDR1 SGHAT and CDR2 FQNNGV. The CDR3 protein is CASSLDHNQPQHF. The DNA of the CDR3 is TGTGCCAGCAGCTTAGATCACAATCAGCCCCAGCATTTT.

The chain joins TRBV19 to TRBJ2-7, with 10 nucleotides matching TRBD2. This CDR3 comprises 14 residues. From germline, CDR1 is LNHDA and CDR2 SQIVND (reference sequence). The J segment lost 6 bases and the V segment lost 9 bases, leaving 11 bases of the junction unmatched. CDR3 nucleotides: TGTGCCAGCAGGACCGGGACTAGCGCCACCGAGCAGTACTTC. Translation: CASRTGTSATEQYF.

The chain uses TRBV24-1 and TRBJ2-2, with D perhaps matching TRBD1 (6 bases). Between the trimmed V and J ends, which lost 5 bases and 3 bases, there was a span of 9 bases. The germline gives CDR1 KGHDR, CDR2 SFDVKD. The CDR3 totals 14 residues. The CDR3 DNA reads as TGTGCCACCAGTGGGACAGTCGACACCGGGGAGCTGTTTTTT. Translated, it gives CATSGTVDTGELFF.

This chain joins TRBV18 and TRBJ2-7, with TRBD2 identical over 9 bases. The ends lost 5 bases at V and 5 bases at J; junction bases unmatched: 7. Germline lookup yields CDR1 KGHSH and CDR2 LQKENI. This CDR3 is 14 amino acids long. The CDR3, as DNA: TGTGCCAGCTCAGAGAGCGGGAGGTCCCACGAGCAGTACTTC. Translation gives CASSESGRSHEQYF.

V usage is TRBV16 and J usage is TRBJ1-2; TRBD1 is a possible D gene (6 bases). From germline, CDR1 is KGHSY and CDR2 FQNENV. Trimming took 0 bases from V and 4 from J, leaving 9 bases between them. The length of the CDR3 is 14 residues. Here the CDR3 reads CASSQSDSLYGYTF. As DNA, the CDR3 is TGTGCCAGCAGCCAATCGGACAGCCTCTATGGCTACACCTTC.

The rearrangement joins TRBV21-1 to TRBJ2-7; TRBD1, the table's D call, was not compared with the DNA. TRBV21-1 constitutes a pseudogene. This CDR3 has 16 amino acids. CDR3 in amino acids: CASSKGVEDRRYEQYF. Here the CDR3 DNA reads TGTGCCAGCAGCAAAGGGGTCGAGGACAGGCGCTACGAGCAGTACTTC.

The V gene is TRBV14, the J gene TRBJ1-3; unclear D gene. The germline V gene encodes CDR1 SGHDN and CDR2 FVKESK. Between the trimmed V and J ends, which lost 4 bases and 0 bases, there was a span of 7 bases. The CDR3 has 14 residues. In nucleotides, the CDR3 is TGTGCCAGCAGCCTTAGACTCTCTGGAAACACCATATATTTT. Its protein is CASSLRLSGNTIYF.

The CDR3 DNA reads TGTGCCAGCAGCGACGGGACAGTAGATGAGCAGTTCTTC. Amino acids: CASSDGTVDEQFF. The chain couples TRBV7-9 to TRBJ2-1, with 7 bases lining up with TRBD1. V was pared by 5 bases and J by 8 bases, with 6 bases of the junction left unmatched. In germline, CDR1 is SEHNR, CDR2 FQNEAQ (reference sequence). The CDR3 extends over 13 amino acids.

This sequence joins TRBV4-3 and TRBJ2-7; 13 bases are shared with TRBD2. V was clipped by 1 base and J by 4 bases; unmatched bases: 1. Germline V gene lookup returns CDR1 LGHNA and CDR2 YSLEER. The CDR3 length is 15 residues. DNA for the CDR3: TGCGCCAGCAGCCAAGGACTAGCGGGAGGTTACGAGCAGTACTTC. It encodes CASSQGLAGGYEQYF.

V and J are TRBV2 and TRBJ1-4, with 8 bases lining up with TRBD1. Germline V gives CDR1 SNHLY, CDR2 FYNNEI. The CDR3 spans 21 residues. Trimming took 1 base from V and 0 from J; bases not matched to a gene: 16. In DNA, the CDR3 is TGTGCCAGCAGTGAAGGGTTCGGGACAGGTCGAAGTTTTTCAACTAATGAAAAACTGTTTTTT. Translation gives CASSEGFGTGRSFSTNEKLFF.

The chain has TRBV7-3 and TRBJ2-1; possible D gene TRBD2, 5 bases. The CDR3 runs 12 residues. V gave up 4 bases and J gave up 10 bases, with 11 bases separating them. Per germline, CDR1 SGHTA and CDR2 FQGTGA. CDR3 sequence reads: CASSSAGGEQFF. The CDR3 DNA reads TGTGCCAGCAGCTCTGCTGGAGGAGAGCAGTTCTTC.